The clone carrying this T cell receptor (beta chain) was found once. Its antigen is currently unknown. The CDR3 loop spans 18 amino acids. V was trimmed by 0 bases and J by 3 bases, leaving 23 bases between them. Germline CDR1 is DFQATT and CDR2 is SNEGSKA (reference sequence). This specimen comes from a study of T-cell memory formation after mild COVID-19. In the study overall: TCR clusters were largely donor specific.

Overall study results and limits: Later expanders leaned toward CD4+, whereas clones contracting from day 15 to 85 were balanced CD4/CD8. Cross-reactive memory apparently joined, as some responding clones appeared in pre-infection memory.

Constant-segment primers were used for 5'RACE, and the resulting TCR alpha and TCR beta cDNA libraries carried sample barcodes and UMIs. Each CDR3 protein is one row after TCRdb ran MiXCR on the 5' RACE reads. The data hold 300,000 to 350,000 distinct CDR3 sequences, with around 13% observed a single time. The chain joins TRBV20-1 to TRBJ2-5; D is uncertain. This TCR was recovered from a man between 18 and 29 years old who had mild COVID-19 (a few samples of this study predate the infection). Cell type and time point are not known. The sample consisted of PBMCs or a T cell subset sorted from them (not recorded which). CDR3 sequence reads: CSARDPGPVNRREETQYF. The CDR3 DNA follows: TGCAGTGCTAGAGATCCCGGACCGGTCAACCGAAGAGAAGAGACCCAGTACTTC.